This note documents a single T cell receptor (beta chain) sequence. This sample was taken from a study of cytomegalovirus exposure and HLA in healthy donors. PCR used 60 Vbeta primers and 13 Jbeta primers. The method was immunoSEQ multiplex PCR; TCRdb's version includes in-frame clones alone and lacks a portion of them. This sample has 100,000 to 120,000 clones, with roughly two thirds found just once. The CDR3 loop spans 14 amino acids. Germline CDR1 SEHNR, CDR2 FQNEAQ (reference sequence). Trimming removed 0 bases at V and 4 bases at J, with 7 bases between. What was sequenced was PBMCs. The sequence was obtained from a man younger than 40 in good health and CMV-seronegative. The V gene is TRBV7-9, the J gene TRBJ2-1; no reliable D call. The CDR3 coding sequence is TGTGCCAGCAGCTTAGCGGGCATGTACAATGAGCAGTTCTTC. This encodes CASSLAGMYNEQFF. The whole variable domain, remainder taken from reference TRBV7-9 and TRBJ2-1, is DTGVSQNPRHKITKRGQNVTFRCDPISEHNRLYWYRQTLGQGPEFLTYFQNEAQLEKSRLLSDRFSAERPKGSFSTLEIQRTEQGDSAMYLCASSLAGMYNEQFFGPGTRLTVL.